This TCR beta chain was profiled in a study of cytomegalovirus exposure and HLA in healthy donors. Looking at the study overall: Membership in the Caucasian-associated ancestry cluster was found for about four fifths of around 380 genotyped donors.

It was with 60 Vbeta and 13 Jbeta primers that the PCR ran. Generated by immunoSEQ multiplex PCR, the TCRdb table keeps only in-frame clones and is missing some. Its table records 96,000 or so clones. General study findings and limits: A few chains linked to CMV were shown in vitro to be specific for CMV antigens. The authors enumerated roughly 160 TCR beta chains as linked to cytomegalovirus. Presence/absence analysis assumed near-uniform sequencing depth across donors.

CDR1 is SNHLY and CDR2 is FYNNEI in the germline V gene. The CDR3 is 15 residues long. Trimming at V came to 3 bases and at J to 1 base, leaving 2 bases not matched to a gene. As concerns this clone: The antigen is not known.

The J gene is TRBJ1-5, the V gene TRBV2; 8 bases are a match to TRBD1. The sequence was obtained from a woman aged 30 to 39 in good health and CMV-seronegative. Sequencing input: PBMCs. As DNA, the CDR3 is TGTGCCAGCAGTGACAGGACAGGGAGCAATCAGCCCCAGCATTTT. Amino acids: CASSDRTGSNQPQHF.